Here is one TCR beta chain with its context. Germline CDR1 and CDR2: MNHEY and SVGAGI. CDR3 length equals 15 residues. With V trimmed by 6 bases and J by 2 bases, 7 bases remained unmatched. PCR primers comprised 60 Vbeta and 13 Jbeta primers. Profiled with immunoSEQ multiplex PCR; TCRdb holds only in-frame clones, not every one. This sample yields around 130,000 clones, of which approximately 70% are seen a single time; roughly 1.7% belongs to the top ten. The sample originates from a study of cytomegalovirus exposure and HLA in healthy donors. Sequenced: PBMCs. The chain recombines TRBV6-5 with TRBJ2-3; TRBD1 matches 8 bases. This TCR derives from a woman younger than 45 in good health and CMV-seronegative. The CDR3 loop is CASRGAGGFTDTQYF. In nucleotides, the CDR3 is TGTGCCAGCAGAGGGGCAGGGGGCTTCACAGATACGCAGTATTTT.